The clone carrying this T cell receptor (beta chain) was counted only a few times. Other nucleotide sequences in the sample specify the same CDR3. The assay was immunoSEQ multiplex PCR, and TCRdb's table has in-frame clones only and misses some. The sample lists 2 million to 2.5 million clones, roughly 93% occurring once. This entry is derived from a study of shared clonotypes between healthy human individuals. Whole-study context: The plates for each donor numbered three CD4 naive, three CD4 memory, two CD8 naive and one CD8 memory.

CDR3 length: 13 residues. Germline CDR1 MNHNS, CDR2 SASEGT. V gave up 6 bases and J gave up 2 bases; unmatched junction bases: 3. The specimen sequenced was naive CD4+ T cells from PBMCs. Subset of the sample: CD45RA+ positively selected. The clonotype was recovered from a man aged 18 to 30 in good health. Some clones in this sample may be carry-over from other donors' samples. The chain links TRBV6-1 to TRBJ1-2, with 7 bases identical to TRBD1. CDR3 sequence (DNA): TGTGCCAGCAGAGCGGACAGGAACTATGGCTACACCTTC. Translating it yields CASRADRNYGYTF.